The 5 T cell receptor beta chains in this list originate from one sample, sequenced in a study of cytomegalovirus exposure and HLA in healthy donors. The PCR made use of 60 Vbeta and 13 Jbeta primers. Data came from immunoSEQ multiplex PCR; TCRdb stores just in-frame clones and leaves some out. The profile shows about 160,000 clones, 75% of them singletons. The sample was PBMCs. The receptor source for this set is a woman in her 50s in good health and CMV-seropositive.

This clone was observed a single time. The gene calls are TRBV6-5 and TRBJ1-5, with 8 bases matching TRBD1. Losses at the gene ends were 8 bases for V and 1 base for J; bases not matched to a gene: 4. Germline-derived CDR1 and CDR2 are MNHEY and SVGAGI. This CDR3 is built from 14 residues. The CDR3 here is CASSGGLSNQPQHF. DNA for the CDR3: TGTGCCAGCTCAGGGGGCTTGAGCAATCAGCCCCAGCATTTT.

This clone was observed a handful of times. This chain links TRBV7-3 with TRBJ2-7, with D perhaps matching TRBD2 (7 bases). The V and J ends lost 5 bases and 0 bases respectively, with 17 bases between them. This CDR3 is built from 16 residues. Looked up from germline, CDR1 is SGHTA and CDR2 is FQGTGA. Here the CDR3 DNA reads TGTGCCAGCAGCCCTGGGGGGGCCTCCCTCTCCTACGAGCAGTACTTC. Protein: CASSPGGASLSYEQYF.

About this clone itself: The sample carries other DNA sequences with the same CDR3. This chain links TRBV18 with TRBJ2-2; unclear D gene. V shed 3 bases and J shed 6 bases, with 8 bases lying between them. The CDR3 is 13 residues long. Germline lookup yields CDR1 KGHSH and CDR2 LQKENI. The CDR3 region is CASSPKRSGELFF. CDR3 DNA sequence: TGTGCCAGCTCACCGAAGCGTTCCGGGGAGCTGTTTTTT.

The chain joins TRBV2 to TRBJ1-2; D is ambiguous. The CDR3 totals 14 residues. Germline CDR1 is SNHLY and CDR2 is FYNNEI. V lost 4 bases, J lost 4 bases, and 13 bases lay in between. The CDR3 region has the DNA TGTGCCAGCAGTGGTGACACCTCTGGCTATGGCTACACCTTC. Residues: CASSGDTSGYGYTF.

This clone was observed a few times. V usage is TRBV2 and J usage is TRBJ2-1; the D gene is possibly TRBD1 (6 bases). Germline V gene lookup returns CDR1 SNHLY and CDR2 FYNNEI. The germline V and J ends were trimmed by 4 bases and 1 base, with 14 bases remaining between them. The CDR3 covers 16 residues. This chain's CDR3 is CASSGGLDSSYNEQFF. The CDR3 region has the DNA TGTGCCAGCAGTGGTGGGTTGGACAGTTCCTACAATGAGCAGTTCTTC. Combining the CDR3 with reference TRBV2 and TRBJ2-1 gives the whole variable domain EPEVTQTPSHQVTQMGQEVILRCVPISNHLYFYWYRQILGQKVEFLVSFYNNEISEKSEIFDDQFSVERPDGSNFTLKIRSTKLEDSAMYFCASSGGLDSSYNEQFFGPGTRLTVL.